This T cell receptor (beta chain) was observed in a study of T cell responses to AZD1222 COVID-19 vaccine listed by TCRdb under 2021. A note on the overall study: AZD1222 recipients given second doses at about 4 weeks or at about 12 weeks were pooled, since spike-specific TCR depth and breadth were not found to differ between the two schedules. Trial participants were enrolled into age subgroups of 18-55, 56-69 and 70-plus years, which contained around 140, 26 and 57 TCR-sequenced participants, respectively. TCR sequencing was performed for 233 trial participants, of whom around 210 were given two doses of AZD1222 and some 25 were given two doses of MenACWY control vaccine.

The time point tag for this specimen amounts to: baseline before first vaccination. Vaccinee samples were obtained from the UK trials COV001 and COV002, which included a single-blind randomized controlled phase 2/3 trial of AZD1222 (ChAdOx1 nCoV-19) in healthy adults. For TCRbeta chain sequencing, PBMC samples from trial participants were taken at day 0 and at day 28 after the second dose. In regard to this clone: Its antigen remains unidentified. No clone much larger than this one lies a single base away; base qualities are absent.

The CDR3 regions of human TCRbeta chains were subjected to immunosequencing. As for how the authors treated the data: TCRs in the repertoires were matched against a reference library of SARS-CoV-2-specific TCRs that had been generated with the MIRA antigen-specificity platform. Breadth was defined as the fraction of unique TCRs that were SARS-CoV-2-associated, and depth was defined as the fraction of total T cells that were SARS-CoV-2-associated. Using the MIRA data, each spike-specific TCR was assigned both to the spike region to which the TCR was reactive and to a CD4 or CD8 class. Log10-transformed breadth and depth values were compared by one-way ANOVA with Sidak's multiple comparisons tests. TCRdb took over this immuneACCESS table, retaining in-frame rearrangements with V and J assigned. Such tables are incomplete; in checked studies, under half of the missing clones stem from an unresolved V gene, and the remainder is unexplained. That table gives V, J and clone size, and the DNA gave D and trimming. The sample data list roughly 180,000 clones, and about nine tenths of these were observed just once. About 3% of the sample comes from the top ten.

The germline V gene (reference sequence) provides CDR1 LGHDT and CDR2 YNNKEL. Counted from cysteine to phenylalanine, this CDR3 has 14 amino acids. The entry retains the CDR3 DNA only, 42 bases that are in frame from base 1. Compared with germline, V lacks 4 bases and J lacks 1 base; bases without a gene match: 3. General findings and caveats noted by the study authors: Participants were mostly white British, with more females than males. The authors suggested clonal diversity may have been underestimated. Vaccine-associated CD4 TCRs spanned the whole spike protein, with dominant responses in regions 160-218 and 743-854. The 56-69-year group was small, and its depth increase did not reach significance, likely because of low power. No day 14 peak-response samples were available, so repertoires were characterized only after the peak T cell response. After two AZD1222 doses, both the breadth and the depth of spike-specific TCRs were significantly higher than at day 0 and than in MenACWY recipients. Reportedly, almost half of the unique spike-specific TCRs recognized epitopes lying outside the regions that are mutated in the B.1.351 and B.1.1.7 variants. Conclusions about previously exposed vaccinees were limited because only six AZD1222 recipients were SARS-CoV-2 seropositive at baseline.

The V and J segments used are TRBV3-1 (or the pseudogene TRBV3-2) and TRBJ2-5, with TRBD2 matching 7 junction bases. This receptor was identified in an adult in good health. The starting material was peripheral blood, obtained on day 0 of AZD1222 vaccination. CDR3 region: CASSPRGVQETQYF. The DNA sequence reads TGTGCCAGCAGCCCTCGGGGGGTCCAAGAGACCCAGTACTTC.